Listed below are T cell receptor beta chains from one sample, sequenced in a study of blood T cell repertoires in COVID-19. Repertoires were generated with immunoSEQ multiplex PCR, while TCRdb's copy carries only in-frame clones and drops some. Of 250,000 to 350,000 clones listed, almost 90% are singletons. Sequenced input: PBMCs or T cells enriched from blood (not recorded which). These TCRs come from a woman younger than 30 with acute COVID-19. Both conserved end residues are part of each CDR3. A D gene is named only where the DNA matches it firmly. Rows give clone size only sometimes, using once, few, many, or a class for an expanded clone.

v_gene	j_gene	d_gene	abundance	CDR3nt	CDR3aa
TRBV30	TRBJ1-1	-	-	TGTGCCTGGAGCGTAGAGGTGGGCACTGAAGCTTTCTTT	CAWSVEVGTEAFF
TRBV11-3	TRBJ1-1	-	-	TGTGCCAGCACCCCGGACAGAGAGAACACTGAAGCTTTCTTT	CASTPDRENTEAFF
TRBV10-1	TRBJ1-1	-	-	TGCGCCAGCAGAGACAGGAGATTAGCTGAAGCTTTCTTT	CASRDRRLAEAFF
TRBV11-3	TRBJ1-2	TRBD1	-	TGTGCCAGCAGAGGGACAGGGGGTGGCTACACCTTC	CASRGTGGGYTF
TRBV5-5	TRBJ1-6	TRBD1	-	TGTGCCAGCAGCTTTAAGTCTTGGACAGGGATTAATTCACCCCTCCACTTT	CASSFKSWTGINSPLHF
TRBV28	TRBJ1-2	-	few	TGTGCCAGCAGTTTAGCCAGCTATGGCTACACCTTC	CASSLASYGYTF
TRBV4-1	TRBJ1-2	TRBD1	-	TGCGCCAGCAGCCAAGGGGGGACAGGGGTGGCCTATGGCTACACCTTC	CASSQGGTGVAYGYTF
TRBV5-1	TRBJ1-1	-	-	TGCGCCAGCAGCTCGGAGTCGGGGTTGAAGGCTGAAGCTTTCTTT	CASSSESGLKAEAFF
TRBV9	TRBJ2-1	TRBD1	-	TGTGCCAGCAGCCGTCGTCCGGGACAGGGGGACAATGAGCAGTTCTTC	CASSRRPGQGDNEQFF
TRBV2	TRBJ1-2	-	-	TGTGCCAGCAGTAACGGGTTACCCGGGTATGGCTACACCTTC	CASSNGLPGYGYTF
TRBV24-1	TRBJ2-3	TRBD1	-	TGTGCCACCAGTGACAGGACAGGGGGCGCCGGCACAGATACGCAGTATTTT	CATSDRTGGAGTDTQYF
TRBV18	TRBJ1-4	-	-	TGTGCCAGCTCACCACCCCGGGAAGTTAATGAAAAACTGTTTTTT	CASSPPREVNEKLFF
TRBV28	TRBJ2-7	TRBD2	-	TGTGCCAGCAGGGACGGGACTAGTAACGAGCAGTACTTC	CASRDGTSNEQYF
TRBV19	TRBJ2-5	TRBD1	-	TGTGCCAGTAGTAACGGACAGGTCCAAGAGACCCAGTACTTC	CASSNGQVQETQYF
TRBV5-1	TRBJ2-7	-	-	TGCGCCAGCAGCTCGCTCGGCGGGATAAGCTCCGAGCAGTACTTC	CASSSLGGISSEQYF
TRBV5-1	TRBJ2-7	TRBD2	-	TGCGCCAGCAGCTTGACTAGCGGGGGGAAACGTGATCTTGACGAGCAGTACTTC	CASSLTSGGKRDLDEQYF
TRBV15	TRBJ1-2	-	once	TGTGCCACCAGCAGAGATCAAGGGGGCTATGGCTACACCTTC	CATSRDQGGYGYTF
TRBV20-1	TRBJ2-1	-	-	TGCAGTGCTACTCCAGGGTATGAGCAGTTCTTC	CSATPGYEQFF
TRBV7-9	TRBJ2-7	TRBD1	-	TGTGCCAGCAGCTTAGTGGGGGGACAGGTCTACGTGGAGCAGTACTTC	CASSLVGGQVYVEQYF
TRBV28	TRBJ1-2	-	-	TGTGCCAGCAGTCTGGAAATGACGGGAAACTATGGCTACACCTTC	CASSLEMTGNYGYTF
TRBV13	TRBJ2-5	-	-	TGTGCCAGCAGCTCCGGCGGCTATTTCGAGACCCAGTACTTC	CASSSGGYFETQYF
TRBV21-1	TRBJ1-5	-	-	TGTGCCAGCAGCAAAGGTAGGGGACAGGGGCTAGATTATCCGGCTCAGCCCCAGCATTTT	CASSKGRGQGLDYPAQPQHF
TRBV2	TRBJ1-2	TRBD1	-	TGTGCCAGCAGTGATTTGGGCCGGAGACAGGGGATCTATGGCTACACCTTC	CASSDLGRRQGIYGYTF
TRBV29-1	TRBJ1-3	-	-	TGCAGCGTTGAAGAAGGAGCTGGAAACACCATATATTTT	CSVEEGAGNTIYF
TRBV12-5	TRBJ1-1	TRBD1	-	TGTGCTAGTGAGGACAGGGAAGCTTTCTTT	CASEDREAFF
TRBV3-1/TRBV3-2	TRBJ1-2	TRBD1	-	TGTGCCAGCAGCCAAGAGGGACAGGGTGGCTACACCTTC	CASSQEGQGGYTF
TRBV10-2	TRBJ1-5	-	-	TGCGCCAGCACTACAGGGCTTCCAACGCCCCAGCATTTT	CASTTGLPTPQHF
TRBV6-1	TRBJ1-2	TRBD1	-	TGTGCCAGCAGTGAAGGGGCAGGGGGCTCTTCACAGTATGGCTACACCTTC	CASSEGAGGSSQYGYTF
TRBV28	TRBJ1-2	TRBD1	-	TGTGCCAGCAGCCTGACAGGGGGCTATGGCTACACCTTC	CASSLTGGYGYTF
TRBV7-2	TRBJ1-6	TRBD1	-	TGTGCCAGCAGCCCTCAGACAGGGAATTCACCCCTCCACTTT	CASSPQTGNSPLHF
TRBV10-3	TRBJ1-1	-	-	TGTGCCATCAGCGGCAGGGAGGGAGTCACTGAAGCTTTCTTT	CAISGREGVTEAFF
TRBV5-1	TRBJ1-4	TRBD1	-	TGCGCCAGCAGCTTGCACAGGGGTGACGAAAAACTGTTTTTT	CASSLHRGDEKLFF
TRBV3-1/TRBV3-2	TRBJ1-1	-	-	TGTGCCAGCAGCCCGCAGGGATTCCGCACTGAAGCTTTCTTT	CASSPQGFRTEAFF
TRBV19	TRBJ2-3	-	-	TGTGCCAGTAGAGGACAGAGCACAGATACGCAGTATTTT	CASRGQSTDTQYF
TRBV7-2	TRBJ1-5	-	-	TGTGCCAGCAGCTTGACAGGATTCAATCAGCCCCAGCATTTT	CASSLTGFNQPQHF
TRBV7-9	TRBJ1-6	TRBD1	-	TGTGCCAGCAGCTTAAGGCCACAGGGGTTGGATTCACCCCTCCACTTT	CASSLRPQGLDSPLHF
TRBV9	TRBJ1-1	-	-	TGTGCCAGCAGCGTAGAGGGGACAGAAGCTTTCTTT	CASSVEGTEAFF
TRBV6-5	TRBJ1-4	-	-	TGTGCCAGCAGTTACAGGGGGAACGGAAAACTGTTTTTT	CASSYRGNGKLFF
TRBV5-1	TRBJ2-7	TRBD1	-	TGCGCCAGCAGCGCCGAGGGACAGTCCTACGAGCAGTACTTC	CASSAEGQSYEQYF
TRBV19	TRBJ1-1	-	-	TGTGCCAGTAGTATAGCCGGGACTGAAGCTTTCTTT	CASSIAGTEAFF
TRBV5-1	TRBJ2-3	-	-	TGCGCCAGCAGCTTGGGAGATGTGGCAGATACGCAGTATTTT	CASSLGDVADTQYF
TRBV18	TRBJ2-1	TRBD1	-	TGTGCCAGCTCACTCGGACAGGGTGGGGCCAATGAGCAGTTCTTC	CASSLGQGGANEQFF
TRBV3-1/TRBV3-2	TRBJ2-3	-	-	TGTGCCAGCAGCCTGCGCTTTAGCACGGATACGCAGTATTTT	CASSLRFSTDTQYF
TRBV7-9	TRBJ2-7	-	-	TGTGCCAGCAGCGCCGCAGACGAGCAGTACTTC	CASSAADEQYF
TRBV3-1/TRBV3-2	TRBJ2-7	-	-	TGTGCCAGCAGCCAAACTCGGGAGCAGTACTTC	CASSQTREQYF
TRBV27	TRBJ2-7	-	-	TGTGCCAGCAGTGCCACAGGGTCTTTGGGGTACGAGCAGTACTTC	CASSATGSLGYEQYF
TRBV5-1	TRBJ1-1	-	-	TGCGCCAGCAGCTTCGAGACGGGGGTGAGGGCTTTCTTT	CASSFETGVRAFF
TRBV7-9	TRBJ2-7	-	-	TGTGCCAGCAGCTTAGAAGAGAACTCCTACGAGCAGTACTTC	CASSLEENSYEQYF
TRBV4-1	TRBJ2-7	TRBD2	once	TGCGCCAGCAGCCAAGAAGGACTAGCGGGAGAAGGGCAGTACTTC	CASSQEGLAGEGQYF
TRBV25-1	TRBJ2-7	TRBD1	-	TGTGCCAGCAGTCCCCGGACAGGCCCCTACGAGCAGTACTTC	CASSPRTGPYEQYF
TRBV6-4	TRBJ1-4	-	few	TGTGCCAGCAGAGTGACTCGCCGGATCTTT	CASRVTRRIF
TRBV29-1	TRBJ2-7	-	-	TGCAGCGTTGAGACACGCTACTACGAGCAGTACTTC	CSVETRYYEQYF
TRBV5-8	TRBJ2-1	TRBD2	-	TGTGCCAGCAGCAGAAGAACTAGCGGGGGTCTCTCCTACAATGAGCAGTTCTTC	CASSRRTSGGLSYNEQFF
TRBV9	TRBJ2-5	-	-	TGTGCCAGCAGCCCTCCTTCGGTGAGGAGGCGAGAGACCCAGTACTTC	CASSPPSVRRRETQYF